This T cell receptor beta chain was found in a study of blood T cell repertoires in COVID-19. Study-level information: Samples representing acute and convalescent COVID-19 were sourced from the United States, Italy and Spain.

Authors' analysis steps: How many nucleated cells were present was estimated from reference gene primer amplification. Profiling relied on immunoSEQ multiplex PCR, and the TCRdb table lists in-frame clones only, not all of them. V and J calls and clone size are copied from that table; D and trimming were computed from the DNA. Among fewer than 350,000 clones, about 85% were seen once, and the ten largest hold about 1.9%. Participant ages covered about 18 to 89 years across 24 US areas. Participants were placed into cohorts based on the clinical history they reported. Trimming cost V 2 bases and J 0 bases, with 11 bases left between them. The germline gives CDR1 MDHEN, CDR2 SYDVKM. The CDR3 runs to 16 residues.

The chain couples TRBV28 to TRBJ1-5; maybe TRBD1 (5 bases). The source is a woman aged 25 to 39 who had been exposed to COVID-19. The specimen sequenced was PBMCs or T cells enriched from blood (not recorded which). CDR3 sequence: CASSLEGRGSNQPQHF. CDR3 coding DNA: TGTGCCAGCAGTTTAGAGGGGAGGGGTAGCAATCAGCCCCAGCATTTT.